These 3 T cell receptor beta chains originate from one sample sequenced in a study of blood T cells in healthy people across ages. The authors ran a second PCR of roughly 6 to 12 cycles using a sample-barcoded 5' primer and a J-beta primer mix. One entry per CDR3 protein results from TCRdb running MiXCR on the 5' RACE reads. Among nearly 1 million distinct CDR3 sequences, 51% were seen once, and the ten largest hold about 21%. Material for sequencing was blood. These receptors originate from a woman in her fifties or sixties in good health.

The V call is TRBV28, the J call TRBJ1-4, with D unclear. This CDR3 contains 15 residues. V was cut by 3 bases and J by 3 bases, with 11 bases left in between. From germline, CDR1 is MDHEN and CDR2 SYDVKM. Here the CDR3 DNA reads TGTGCCAGCAGTTTCATTTTGCGTTCTAATGAAAAACTGTTTTTT. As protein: CASSFILRSNEKLFF.

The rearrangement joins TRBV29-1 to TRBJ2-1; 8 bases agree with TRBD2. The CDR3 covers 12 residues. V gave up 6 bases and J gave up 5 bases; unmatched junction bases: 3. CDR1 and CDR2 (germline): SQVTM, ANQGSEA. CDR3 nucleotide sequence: TGCAGCGTAGGCGGGGGGCACAATGAGCAGTTCTTC. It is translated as CSVGGGHNEQFF.

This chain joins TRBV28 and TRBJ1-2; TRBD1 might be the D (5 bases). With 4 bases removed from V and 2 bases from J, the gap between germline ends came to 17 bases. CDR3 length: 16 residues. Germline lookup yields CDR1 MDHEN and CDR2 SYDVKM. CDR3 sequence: CASSSEIWGVNYGYTF. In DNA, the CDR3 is TGTGCCAGCAGTTCCGAGATCTGGGGGGTGAACTATGGCTACACCTTC.